The 22 T cell receptor beta chains given below trace back to one sample, sequenced in a study of CD4 and CD8 cells across lung adenocarcinoma regions. TCRdb processed the PCR reads anew with MiXCR; each CDR3 protein has one entry. The sample yields approximately 19,000 distinct CDR3 sequences, approximately 50% seen once. The sequenced sample consisted of CD8+ T cells from the margin of a lung tumor. The receptor set was obtained from a male donor with lung adenocarcinoma. The CD4 and CD8 labels of this study may be unreliable.

The rearrangement links TRBV6-1 to TRBJ2-3, with 7 positions matching TRBD2. This CDR3 has 12 amino acids. After removal of 5 bases from V and 11 bases from J, the junction contained 7 bases not matched to a gene. Germline V gene sequence: CDR1 MNHNS, CDR2 SASEGT. The CDR3 loop is CASSQGTTVQYF. The CDR3 DNA reads as TGTGCCAGCAGTCAAGGGACTACCGTGCAGTATTTT.

This clonotype was counted many times. Just one base apart from a much larger clone, this may be a read error. Here the CDR3 reads CASLGEYEQYF. The CDR3 nucleotides read TGTGCCAGCCTGGGGGAATATGAGCAGTACTTC. V and J are TRBV6-1 and TRBJ2-5, with D tentatively TRBD1 or TRBD2 (5 bases each). The CDR3 is 11 amino acids. Trimming pared 8 bases from V and 11 bases from J, leaving 15 bases between. Germline CDR1 and CDR2: MNHNS and SASEGT.

Only a few counts were recorded for this clonotype. This chain links TRBV4-1 with TRBJ2-3, with D possibly matching TRBD1 (5 bases). The CDR3 is 16 amino acids. The V gene's germline CDR1 is MGHRA and CDR2 YSYEKL. The germline V and J ends were trimmed by 3 bases and 0 bases, with 13 bases remaining between them. CDR3: CASSQAQASSTDTQYF. Here the CDR3 DNA reads TGCGCCAGCAGCCAGGCACAGGCCTCTAGCACAGATACGCAGTATTTT.

The chain is built from TRBV6-1 and TRBJ2-3; possible D gene TRBD2, 6 bases. The CDR3 has 16 residues. In germline, CDR1 is MNHNS, CDR2 SASEGT. Deletions cut 1 base from V and 1 base from J, with 12 bases between. CDR3 loop: CASSEGRVRGTDTQYF. The CDR3 DNA is TGTGCCAGCAGTGAAGGGAGGGTTAGGGGCACAGATACGCAGTATTTT.

Details on this clonotype: Because it lacks the conserved phenylalanine or tryptophan at the end, this CDR3 is likely a read error. J is TRBJ2-3 and V is TRBV6-5; the match to TRBD2 covers 15 bases. Trimming took 4 bases from V and 2 from J; bases not matched to a gene: 7. Germline V gives CDR1 MNHEY, CDR2 SVGAGI. This CDR3 spans 18 amino acids. CDR3 amino acids: CASSSAGLAGGTTDTQYC. In DNA, the CDR3 is TGTGCCAGCAGTTCCGCGGGACTAGCGGGAGGCACCACAGATACGCAGTATTGT.

The gene calls are TRBV6-1 and TRBJ2-3, with D possibly matching TRBD2 (6 bases). The J call may be in error: the DNA end matches TRBJ2-7 better. This CDR3 region has 16 residues. CDR1 and CDR2 from the germline V gene are MNHNS and SASEGT. The CDR3 DNA follows: TGTGCCAGCGCGGGTCCAGCGGGCCGTATCAAAGAGACGCAGTACTTC. Translating gives CASAGPAGRIKETQYF.

The chain uses TRBV6-5 and TRBJ2-2; tentative D call: TRBD2 (6 bases). The V gene lost 2 bases and the J gene lost 2 bases, with 15 bases spanning the gap. This CDR3 spans 17 amino acids. Per germline, CDR1 MNHEY and CDR2 SVGAGI. CDR3 in DNA: TGTGCCAGCAGTTACGCAAATCGGGGAGGTAACACCGGGGAGCTGTTTTTT. It is translated as CASSYANRGGNTGELFF.

This rearrangement joins TRBV11-2 to TRBJ2-4, with D perhaps being TRBD1 or TRBD2 (5 bases each). The CDR3 covers 17 residues. Trimming left V 5 bases short and J 13 bases short, with 30 bases between. Germline lookup yields CDR1 SGHAT and CDR2 FQNNGV. CDR3 DNA: TGTGCCAGCAGCCATACCCCGGGGCAGGGAGCCAAAGACACGCAGTACTTC. As protein: CASSHTPGQGAKDTQYF.

The chain uses TRBV10-2 and TRBJ2-1; D possibly corresponds to TRBD1 (5 bases). The ends were cut back, 3 bases at V and 9 bases at J, with 6 bases in the middle. The CDR3 is 11 amino acids. Per germline, CDR1 WSHSY and CDR2 SAAADI. The CDR3 sequence: CASSERGEQFF. CDR3 DNA: TGCGCCAGCAGTGAAAGGGGTGAGCAGTTCTTC.

About this clonotype itself: Just one base apart from a much larger clone, this may be a read error. V and J are TRBV6-1 and TRBJ2-2; D uncertain. Trimming took 6 bases from V and 11 from J, leaving 10 bases between them. Germline assignment: CDR1 MNHNS and CDR2 SASEGT. CDR3 length: 11 residues. The CDR3 bases are TGTGCCAGCAGGAAAAAAGATGAGCTGTTTTTT. Residues: CASRKKDELFF.

The sample holds many counts of this clonotype. This may come from a read error, since a much larger clone is one base off. J is TRBJ2-1 and V is TRBV6-1, with TRBD1 identical over 7 bases. Germline CDR1 and CDR2: MNHNS and SASEGT. This CDR3 comprises 13 residues. V trimming: 4 bases; J trimming: 13 bases; junction bases outside the gene matches: 10. CDR3 in amino acids: CASSGGGRETQFF. CDR3 DNA: TGTGCCAGCAGTGGAGGGGGCAGGGAGACCCAGTTCTTC.

This clonotype was recorded many times. This chain joins TRBV27 and TRBJ2-2; the match to TRBD1 covers 7 bases. The CDR3 covers 17 residues. J was trimmed by 0 bases and V by 6 bases; bases with no gene match: 10. Germline values: CDR1 MNHEY, CDR2 SMNVEV (reference sequence). For the CDR3, the DNA is TGTGCCAGCAGATCGCAGGGGGTTGGCCCGAACACCGGGGAGCTGTTTTTT. As protein: CASRSQGVGPNTGELFF.

This clonotype came up a few times. Being one base from a much bigger clone, this may be a read error. The CDR3 is CASSSNRGRETQFF. The CDR3 DNA reads TGTGCCAGCAGCTCCAACAGGGGGCGGGAGACCCAGTTCTTC. The chain recombines TRBV7-6 with TRBJ2-1, with 9 nucleotides matching TRBD1. The CDR3 spans 14 residues. V lost 4 bases to trimming and J lost 13 bases; unmatched junction nucleotides: 11. Germline V lookup: CDR1 SGHVS, CDR2 FNYEAQ.

The CDR3: CGGRDSDTQYF. The CDR3 DNA follows: TGTGGGGGCCGTGACTCAGATACGCAGTACTTC. The rearrangement links TRBV6-8 to TRBJ2-3; D might be TRBD1 (5 bases). The DNA end lines up better with TRBJ2-7; the J call may be wrong. Germline V gene sequence: CDR1 MNHGY, CDR2 SAAAGT. CDR3 size: 11 residues.

This clonotype was recorded at least ten times. V and J are TRBV6-1 and TRBJ2-7; D gene uncertain. Trimming cost V 6 bases and J 0 bases, with 12 bases left between them. The CDR3 extends over 14 amino acids. CDR1 is MNHNS and CDR2 is SASEGT in the germline V gene. The chain's CDR3 is CASRSMHVSYEQYF. CDR3 DNA: TGTGCCAGCAGATCAATGCACGTCTCCTACGAGCAGTACTTC.

This clonotype has more than one count but fewer than ten. This chain joins TRBV6-4 and TRBJ2-3, with a weak D call TRBD2 (5 bases). Trimming took off 0 bases at V and 12 bases at J, with 10 bases between the two ends. The length of the CDR3 is 12 residues. Looked up from germline, CDR1 is MRHNA and CDR2 is SNTAGT. This CDR3 is CASSDSGVLQYF. In DNA form, the CDR3 reads TGTGCCAGCAGTGACTCGGGAGTCCTCCAGTATTTT.

This clonotype was seen more than once but under ten times. The V gene is TRBV6-1, the J gene TRBJ1-5; D might be TRBD1 (5 bases). In germline, CDR1 is MNHNS, CDR2 SASEGT. CDR3 length equals 13 residues. Trimming shortened V by 7 bases and J by 0 bases, and 7 bases separated the two germline ends. CDR3 in amino acids: CASNQGSNQPQHF. DNA of the CDR3: TGTGCCAGCAATCAGGGTAGCAATCAGCCCCAGCATTTT.

The chain carries TRBV28 and TRBJ2-1; the match to TRBD2 covers 7 bases. V lost 4 bases to trimming and J lost 12 bases; unmatched junction nucleotides: 21. This CDR3 is 17 amino acids long. Germline CDR1 reads MDHEN; CDR2 reads SYDVKM. For the CDR3, the DNA is TGTGCCAGCAGTTGGGGTGGGGGGGGGGGGAGGGGCCCGGGGCAGTTCTTC. This gives the protein CASSWGGGGGRGPGQFF.

On this clonotype itself: An end of the junction does not agree with germline; a read error may underlie this. The chain combines TRBV6-1 with TRBJ2-4, with TRBD2 identical over 7 bases. CDR1 and CDR2 from the germline V gene are MNHNS and SASEGT. This CDR3 has 15 amino acids. The chain's CDR3 is CASATVGLAEDTQYF. CDR3 sequence (DNA): TGTGCCAGCGCCACGGTCGGGCTAGCGGAAGATACGCAGTACTTT.

The gene calls are TRBV3-1 and TRBJ1-1; D remains unclear. Germline V gene data show CDR1 as LGHDT and CDR2 as YNNKEL (reference sequence). With 1 base removed from V and 1 base from J, the gap between germline ends came to 7 bases. The CDR3 has 14 amino acids. CDR3 amino acids: CASSQVRANTEAFF. The CDR3 DNA is TGTGCCAGCAGCCAAGTTAGGGCGAACACTGAAGCTTTCTTT.

V usage is TRBV6-1 and J usage is TRBJ2-4; D is unresolved. Looked up from germline, CDR1 is MNHNS and CDR2 is SASEGT. V dropped 7 bases and J dropped 13 bases, with 23 bases sitting between them. The CDR3 consists of 14 residues. The CDR3 sequence is CASKQLLSTDMQYF. The DNA of the CDR3 is TGTGCCAGCAAGCAACTACTAAGCACAGATATGCAGTACTTC.

This clonotype has only one observation. The J gene is TRBJ2-5, the V gene TRBV12-3 or TRBV12-4; D gene ambiguous. This CDR3 spans 14 amino acids. The V gene lost 5 bases and the J gene lost 6 bases, with 16 bases spanning the gap. CDR3 DNA sequence: TGTGCCAGCAGTGCCAGCAGGTGGGGAAAGACCCAGTACTTC. It encodes CASSASRWGKTQYF.